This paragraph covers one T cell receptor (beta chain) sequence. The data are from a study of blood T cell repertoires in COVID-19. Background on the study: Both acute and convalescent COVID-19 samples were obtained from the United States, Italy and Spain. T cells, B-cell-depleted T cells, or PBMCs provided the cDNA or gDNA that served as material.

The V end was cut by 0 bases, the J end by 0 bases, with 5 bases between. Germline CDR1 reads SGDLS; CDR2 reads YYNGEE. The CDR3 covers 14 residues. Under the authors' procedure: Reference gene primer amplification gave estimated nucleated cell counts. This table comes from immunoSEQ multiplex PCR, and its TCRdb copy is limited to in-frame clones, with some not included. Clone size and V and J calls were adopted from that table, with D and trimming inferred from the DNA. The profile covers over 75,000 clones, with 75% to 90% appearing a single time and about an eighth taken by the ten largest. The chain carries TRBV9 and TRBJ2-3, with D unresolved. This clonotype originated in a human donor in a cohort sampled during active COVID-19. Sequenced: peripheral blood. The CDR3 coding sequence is TGTGCCAGCAGCGTAGACGGGAGCACAGATACGCAGTATTTT. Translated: CASSVDGSTDTQYF. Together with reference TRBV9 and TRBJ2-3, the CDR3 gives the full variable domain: DSGVTQTPKHLITATGQRVTLRCSPRSGDLSVYWYQQSLDQGLQFLIQYYNGEERAKGNILERFSAQQFPDLHSELNLSSLELGDSALYFCASSVDGSTDTQYFGPGTRLTVL.